This T cell receptor beta chain appears in the sequencing data of a study of blood T cells in healthy people across ages. Study outcomes and limitations: Naive T cell percentage by flow cytometry tracked strongly with beta diversity. PBMCs went unsorted, and a conclusive naive versus antigen-experienced comparison was therefore prevented.

Approximately 9.7 milliliters was the volume of peripheral blood drawn from each donor. This clonotype was detected ten times or more. Its antigen is undetermined. The germline V gene has CDR1 SQVTM and CDR2 ANQGSEA. The ends were cut back, 8 bases at V and 2 bases at J, with 16 bases in the middle. CDR3 length equals 14 residues. Primed by a sample-barcoded 5' primer and a J-beta primer mix, a second PCR proceeded for about 7 to 11 cycles. TCRdb re-called the 5' RACE reads through MiXCR, storing one row per CDR3 protein. The profile shows over 1,200,000 distinct CDR3 sequences, approximately 63% of them singletons.

Material: blood. The J gene is TRBJ2-1, the V gene TRBV29-1; TRBD2 might be the D (6 bases). This TCR was sampled from a man aged 18 to 29 in good health. CDR3 loop: CSTSRGGPYNEQFF. The CDR3 DNA follows: TGCAGCACCTCGCGCGGAGGGCCCTACAATGAGCAGTTCTTC.